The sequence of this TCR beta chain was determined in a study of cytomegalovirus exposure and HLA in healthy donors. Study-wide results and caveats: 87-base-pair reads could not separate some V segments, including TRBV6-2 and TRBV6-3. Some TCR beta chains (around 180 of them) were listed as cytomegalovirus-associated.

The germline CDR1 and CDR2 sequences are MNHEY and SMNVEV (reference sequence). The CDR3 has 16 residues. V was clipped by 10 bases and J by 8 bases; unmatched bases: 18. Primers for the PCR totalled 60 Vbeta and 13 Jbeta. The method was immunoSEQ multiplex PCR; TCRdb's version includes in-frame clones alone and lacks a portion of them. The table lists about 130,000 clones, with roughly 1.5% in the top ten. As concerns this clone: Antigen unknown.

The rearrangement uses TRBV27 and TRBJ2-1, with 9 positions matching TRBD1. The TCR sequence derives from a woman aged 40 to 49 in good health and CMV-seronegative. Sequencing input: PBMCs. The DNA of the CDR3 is TGTGCCACCCATCCCCCCGGGACAGGGTACCTGGATGAGCAGTTCTTC. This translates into CATHPPGTGYLDEQFF.